The 18 T cell receptor beta chains in this list originate from one sample, sequenced in a study of glioma-infiltrating T cells after dendritic cell vaccination. The assay was immunoSEQ multiplex PCR, and TCRdb's table has in-frame clones only and misses some. The sample includes 85,000 to 110,000 clones, roughly 76% of them seen just once. The sequences come from blood, collected before dendritic cell vaccination. Receptors originate from a human donor with glioblastoma.

The table lists this clone with a few counts. The chain combines TRBV10-2 with TRBJ1-4; 7 bases are shared with TRBD1. Germline V gene data show CDR1 as WSHSY and CDR2 as SAAADI. CDR3 length: 13 residues. Trimming at V came to 4 bases and at J to 5 bases, leaving 1 base not matched to a gene. CDR3 amino acids: CASSVGGNEKLFF. The CDR3 coding sequence is TGCGCCAGCAGTGTAGGGGGCAATGAAAAACTGTTTTTT.

The chain combines TRBV4-1 with TRBJ2-1; TRBD2 aligns across 12 bases. CDR3 length: 17 amino acids. The junction had 7 bases not matched to a gene; V was cut back by 4 bases and J by 3 bases. From germline, CDR1 is MGHRA and CDR2 YSYEKL. The CDR3 spells CASSRPLAGGIYNEQFF. The CDR3 region has the DNA TGCGCCAGCAGCCGGCCGCTAGCGGGGGGGATCTACAATGAGCAGTTCTTC.

This clone appeared a single time. The gene calls are TRBV27 and TRBJ2-7, with D uncertain. The germline V and J ends were trimmed by 3 bases and 6 bases, with 9 bases remaining between them. The CDR3 length is 12 residues. From germline, CDR1 is MNHEY and CDR2 SMNVEV (reference sequence). In DNA form, the CDR3 reads TGTGCCAGCAGTTTGTCTCTCGGCGAGCAGTACTTC. It is translated as CASSLSLGEQYF.

The rearrangement links TRBV18 to TRBJ2-5, with unresolved D. The V gene lost 6 bases and the J gene lost 4 bases, with 9 bases spanning the gap. CDR1 is KGHSH, CDR2 LQKENI, per germline. The CDR3 runs to 12 residues. The CDR3 nucleotides are TGTGCCAGCTCCCCGGTCGGAGAGACCCAGTACTTC. It encodes CASSPVGETQYF.

This chain joins TRBV4-2 and TRBJ1-5, with D tentatively TRBD1 (5 bases). Germline CDR1 and CDR2: LGHNA and YNFKEQ. Trimming cost V 0 bases and J 0 bases, with 9 bases left between them. The CDR3 consists of 16 residues. The CDR3 DNA is TGTGCCAGCAGCCAAGAGAGGGACTATAGCAATCAGCCCCAGCATTTT. As protein: CASSQERDYSNQPQHF.

This clone was observed a few times. The chain combines TRBV4-2 with TRBJ2-3; weak D call: TRBD2 (6 bases). Germline CDR1 and CDR2: LGHNA and YNFKEQ. The CDR3 has 15 residues. V lost 3 bases, J lost 2 bases, and 12 bases lay in between. This chain's CDR3 is CASSHLRGYTDTQYF. The CDR3 DNA reads TGTGCCAGCAGCCACCTGCGGGGATACACAGATACGCAGTATTTT.

The CDR3 bases are TGCGCCAGCAGCCTGACGATCGGACAGGACTCCTACGAGCAGTACTTC. Translated, it gives CASSLTIGQDSYEQYF. The genes are TRBV4-3 and TRBJ2-7; 7 bases align to TRBD1. J lost 0 bases, V lost 4 bases, and 9 bases had no gene match. Germline loops: CDR1 LGHNA, CDR2 YSLEER. The length of the CDR3 is 16 residues.

The genes are TRBV6-1 and TRBJ1-2; 9 bases align to TRBD1. The CDR3 has 14 amino acids. V was clipped by 7 bases and J by 5 bases; unmatched bases: 8. Germline CDR1 MNHNS, CDR2 SASEGT. The chain's CDR3 is CASKSGQGSYGYTF. The CDR3 DNA reads as TGTGCCAGCAAATCGGGACAGGGATCATATGGCTACACCTTC.

The gene calls are TRBV7-2 and TRBJ1-5; D is possibly TRBD1 (5 bases). CDR1 and CDR2 from the germline V gene are SGHTA and FQGNSA. This CDR3 has 12 residues. Trimming pared 4 bases from V and 11 bases from J, leaving 12 bases between. CDR3 amino acids: CASSWGGRTQHF. As DNA, the CDR3 is TGTGCCAGCAGCTGGGGGGGTAGAACCCAGCATTTT.

The genes are TRBV9 and TRBJ1-2, with a possible D match to TRBD1 (5 bases). Germline values: CDR1 SGDLS, CDR2 YYNGEE. V was trimmed by 0 bases and J by 6 bases, leaving 12 bases between them. This CDR3 contains 14 residues. This CDR3 is CASSVALTGDGYTF. Here the CDR3 DNA reads TGTGCCAGCAGCGTAGCCCTCACGGGGGATGGCTACACCTTC.

The chain links TRBV5-1 to TRBJ2-3, with D tentatively TRBD2 (6 bases). The germline gives CDR1 SGHRS, CDR2 YFSETQ. V dropped 2 bases and J dropped 0 bases, with 10 bases sitting between them. There are 15 residues in the CDR3. The CDR3 spells CASSLSGDSTDTQYF. The DNA of the CDR3 is TGCGCCAGCAGCTTATCGGGGGATAGCACAGATACGCAGTATTTT.

This clone was counted once. J is TRBJ2-3 and V is TRBV5-8; 7 bases line up with TRBD2. The CDR3 runs to 16 residues. V lost 3 bases and J lost 0; bases outside the gene matches: 7. Germline V CDR1 and CDR2: SGHTS, YDEGEE. CDR3 region: CASSYRASGSTDTQYF. DNA of the CDR3: TGTGCCAGCAGCTACCGAGCTAGCGGCAGCACAGATACGCAGTATTTT.

The chain couples TRBV7-8 to TRBJ2-7; 9 nucleotides match TRBD2. The CDR3 extends over 18 amino acids. Germline values: CDR1 SGHVS, CDR2 FQNEAQ. V dropped 1 base and J dropped 6; count of bases not matched to a gene: 16. CDR3 bases: TGTGCCAGCAGCTTAGAACGACGCCTAGGCGGGGGGGCCCTCGAGCAGTACTTC. It yields the protein CASSLERRLGGGALEQYF. Together with reference TRBV7-8 and TRBJ2-7, the CDR3 gives the full variable domain: GAGVSQSPRYKVAKRGQDVALRCDPISGHVSLFWYQQALGQGPEFLTYFQNEAQLDKSGLPSDRFFAERPEGSVSTLKIQRTQQEDSAVYLCASSLERRLGGGALEQYFGPGTRLTVT.

This clone has just one count. The chain has TRBV28 and TRBJ1-2, with a possible D match to TRBD1 (5 bases). Trimming pared 2 bases from V and 5 bases from J, leaving 6 bases between. CDR1 is MDHEN, CDR2 SYDVKM, per germline. The CDR3 is 12 amino acids. The DNA for the CDR3 is TGTGCCAGCAGTTTACAGGGATATGGCTACACCTTC. Protein: CASSLQGYGYTF.

This clone occurred a few times. CDR3 nucleotides: TGTGCCAGCAGGAAACAGGGGTCGGAAGGGGAGCTGTTTTTT. As protein: CASRKQGSEGELFF. The chain joins TRBV6-6 to TRBJ2-2, with 7 nucleotides matching TRBD1. This CDR3 region has 14 residues. Germline-derived CDR1 and CDR2 are MNHNY and SVGAGI (reference sequence). After removal of 6 bases from V and 8 bases from J, the junction contained 9 bases not matched to a gene.

The chain employs TRBV4-1 and TRBJ1-1; D is ambiguous. Trimming left V 3 bases short and J 1 base short, with 9 bases between. This CDR3 has 14 residues. CDR1 is MGHRA, CDR2 YSYEKL, per germline. The CDR3 nucleotides are TGCGCCAGCAGCCATCCCATGCGGAACACTGAAGCTTTCTTT. This translates into CASSHPMRNTEAFF.

The chain combines TRBV9 with TRBJ1-3, with D possibly TRBD1 on 6 matching bases. The CDR3 is 13 amino acids. In germline, CDR1 is SGDLS, CDR2 YYNGEE. The V and J ends lost 3 bases and 9 bases respectively, with 13 bases between them. CDR3 loop: CASSEDSLSTIYF. The CDR3, as DNA: TGTGCCAGCAGCGAGGACAGTTTAAGCACCATATATTTT.

This clone was recorded once. V gene TRBV4-3 combines with J gene TRBJ2-7; 7 nucleotides line up with TRBD1. The CDR3 has 13 residues. The V gene's germline CDR1 is LGHNA and CDR2 YSLEER. With V trimmed by 0 bases and J by 6 bases, 2 bases remained unmatched. The CDR3 is CASSQDSGGEQYF. CDR3 DNA sequence: TGCGCCAGCAGCCAAGATTCAGGGGGCGAGCAGTACTTC.